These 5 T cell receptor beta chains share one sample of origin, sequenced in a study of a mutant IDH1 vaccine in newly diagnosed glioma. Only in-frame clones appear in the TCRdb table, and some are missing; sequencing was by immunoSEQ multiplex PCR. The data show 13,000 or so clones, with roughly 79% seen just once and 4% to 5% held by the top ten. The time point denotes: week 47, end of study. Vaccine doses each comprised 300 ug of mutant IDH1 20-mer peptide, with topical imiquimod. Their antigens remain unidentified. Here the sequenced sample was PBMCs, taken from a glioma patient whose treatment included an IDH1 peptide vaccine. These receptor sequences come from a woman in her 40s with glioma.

CDR3 amino acids: CASSQRLAGRNEQFF. CDR3 DNA: TGTGCCAGCAGCCAGAGACTAGCGGGCCGCAATGAGCAGTTCTTC. The chain has TRBV4-2 and TRBJ2-1, with 10 bases that match TRBD2. The CDR3 totals 15 residues. V lost 3 bases to trimming and J lost 6 bases; unmatched junction nucleotides: 5. The V gene's germline CDR1 is LGHNA and CDR2 YNFKEQ.

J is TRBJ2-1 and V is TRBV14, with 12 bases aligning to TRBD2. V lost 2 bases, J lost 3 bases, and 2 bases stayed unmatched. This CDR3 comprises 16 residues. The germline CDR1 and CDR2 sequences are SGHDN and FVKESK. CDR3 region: CASSQRTSGNYNEQFF. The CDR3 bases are TGTGCCAGCAGCCAAAGGACTAGCGGGAACTACAATGAGCAGTTCTTC. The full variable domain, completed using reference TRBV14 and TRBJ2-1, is EAGVTQFPSHSVIEKGQTVTLRCDPISGHDNLYWYRRVMGKEIKFLLHFVKESKQDESGMPNNRFLAERTGGTYSTLKVQPAELEDSGVYFCASSQRTSGNYNEQFFGPGTRLTVL.

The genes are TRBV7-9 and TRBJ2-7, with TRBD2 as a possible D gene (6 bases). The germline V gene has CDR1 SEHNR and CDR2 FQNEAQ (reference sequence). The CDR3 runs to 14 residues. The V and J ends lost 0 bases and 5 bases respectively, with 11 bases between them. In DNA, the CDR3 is TGTGCCAGCAGCTTAGCCGGGGGAAAGGACGAGCAGTACTTC. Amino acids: CASSLAGGKDEQYF.

The CDR3 loop is CASSYGQNGYTF. As DNA, the CDR3 is TGTGCCAGCAGCTACGGACAGAATGGCTACACCTTC. V is TRBV9 and J is TRBJ1-2; TRBD1 is a possible D gene (6 bases). V shed 4 bases and J shed 6 bases, with 10 bases lying between them. This CDR3 is built from 12 residues. In germline, CDR1 is SGDLS, CDR2 YYNGEE.

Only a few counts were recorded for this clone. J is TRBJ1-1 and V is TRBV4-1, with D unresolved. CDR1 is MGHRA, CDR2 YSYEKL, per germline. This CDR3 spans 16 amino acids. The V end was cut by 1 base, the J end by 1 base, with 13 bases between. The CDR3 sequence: CASSQGLFGWNTEAFF. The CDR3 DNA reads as TGCGCCAGCAGCCAAGGTCTCTTCGGGTGGAACACTGAAGCTTTCTTT.